These T cell receptor beta chains were read from a single sample in a study of blood T cell repertoires in COVID-19. TCRdb keeps only in-frame clones here, not all; method: immunoSEQ multiplex PCR. The sample carries approximately 240,000 clones, 84% recorded once. Sample: peripheral blood. These receptor sequences come from a woman older than 75 with active or convalescent COVID-19. The CDR3 runs from the conserved cysteine through the conserved F or W. D genes are given only for firm matches. For some rows the clone size is stated as once, few or many, or as a class when expanded; others skip it.

TRBD2,TRBV29-1,TRBJ2-7,-,CSVEEGAGGPYEQYF,TGCAGCGTTGAAGAAGGAGCGGGAGGACCCTACGAGCAGTACTTC
-,TRBV9,TRBJ2-1,-,CASSVEALATYNEQFF,TGTGCCAGCAGCGTAGAGGCGCTAGCGACTTACAATGAGCAGTTCTTC
-,TRBV19,TRBJ1-2,-,CASSTSGGRNGYTF,TGTGCCAGTAGTACTAGCGGGGGGCGCAATGGCTACACCTTC
TRBD1,TRBV9,TRBJ2-2,-,CASSLQQQGTGELFF,TGTGCCAGCAGCCTCCAGCAACAGGGGACCGGGGAGCTGTTTTTT
TRBD1,TRBV5-4,TRBJ1-1,-,CASSSPQGASNTEAFF,TGTGCCAGCAGCTCCCCACAGGGGGCGTCGAACACTGAAGCTTTCTTT
TRBD2,TRBV5-4,TRBJ2-1,-,CASHSGGSYNEQFF,TGTGCCAGTCATAGCGGGGGCTCCTACAATGAGCAGTTCTTC
-,TRBV21-1,TRBJ1-2,-,CASSTGQVAAGSGYTF,-
-,TRBV28,TRBJ2-7,-,CASSPGVREQYF,TGTGCCAGCAGTCCGGGGGTTCGGGAGCAGTACTTC
TRBD2,TRBV18,TRBJ2-2,-,CASSPRSSGSNTGELFF,TGTGCCAGCTCACCACGGTCTAGCGGGTCGAACACCGGGGAGCTGTTTTTT
-,TRBV7-2,TRBJ1-5,-,CASSHSNQPQHF,TGTGCCAGCAGCCATAGCAATCAGCCCCAGCATTTT
TRBD1,TRBV5-1,TRBJ1-1,-,CASSLMGQGMNTEAFF,TGCGCCAGCAGCTTGATGGGACAGGGTATGAACACTGAAGCTTTCTTT
TRBD2,TRBV6-5,TRBJ2-3,-,CASKVGGNTDTQYF,TGTGCCAGCAAGGTCGGGGGGAACACAGATACGCAGTATTTT
TRBD1,TRBV29-1,TRBJ1-2,-,CSVKTGGNYGYTF,TGCAGCGTAAAGACAGGGGGGAACTATGGCTACACCTTC
TRBD2,TRBV19,TRBJ2-7,-,CASSILGRDYEQYF,TGTGCCAGTAGTATACTCGGGAGGGACTACGAGCAGTACTTC
TRBD1,TRBV30,TRBJ1-5,few,CAWRLMTGSPRQPQHF,TGTGCCTGGAGGTTAATGACAGGGTCTCCTCGACAGCCCCAGCATTTT
-,TRBV4-2,TRBJ1-1,-,CASSQLLDGGNTEAFF,TGTGCCAGCAGCCAATTGCTTGACGGGGGGAACACTGAAGCTTTCTTT
-,TRBV3-1/TRBV3-2,TRBJ2-7,once,CASSRRGQGSREQYF,TGTGCCAGCAGCAGAAGAGGCCAGGGGTCGCGCGAGCAGTACTTC
-,TRBV11-3,TRBJ1-1,-,CASSLLPNTEAFF,TGTGCCAGCAGCTTACTTCCGAACACTGAAGCTTTCTTT
TRBD2,TRBV27,TRBJ2-1,-,CASKRLAGSRGNEQFF,TGTGCCAGTAAAAGGTTAGCGGGGAGTCGGGGCAATGAGCAGTTCTTC
-,TRBV21-1,TRBJ2-1,-,CASSSIPGHSYNEQFF,TGTGCCAGCAGCAGTATACCGGGACACTCCTACAATGAGCAGTTCTTC
TRBD1,TRBV11-3,TRBJ2-7,-,CASSLDAPTGDEQYF,TGTGCCAGCAGCTTAGATGCCCCGACAGGGGACGAGCAGTACTTC
-,TRBV21-1,TRBJ2-6,-,CASSKDRGPNLFSGANVLTF,TGTGCCAGCAGCAAAGATAGGGGGCCGAACCTATTCTCTGGGGCCAACGTCCTGACTTTC
TRBD1,TRBV7-2,TRBJ2-7,-,CASSSYGRTGTGEQYF,TGTGCCAGCAGCTCATATGGAAGGACAGGGACCGGCGAGCAGTACTTC
-,TRBV27,TRBJ2-5,-,CASRPLGGRETQYF,TGTGCCAGCAGACCCCTAGGGGGACGAGAGACCCAGTACTTC
TRBD1,TRBV3-1/TRBV3-2,TRBJ2-7,few,CASSPGTGSYYEQYF,TGTGCCAGCAGCCCCGGGACAGGGAGCTACTACGAGCAGTACTTC
-,TRBV6-6,TRBJ2-7,-,CASSYGGRESSYEQYF,TGTGCCAGCAGTTACGGCGGGCGAGAGAGCTCCTACGAGCAGTACTTC
TRBD2,TRBV7-3,TRBJ2-2,-,CASSLTTGRAGANTGELFF,TGTGCCAGCAGCTTAACTACGGGAAGGGCGGGAGCGAACACCGGGGAGCTGTTTTTT
TRBD1,TRBV29-1,TRBJ1-2,-,CSVVGQGRDGYTF,TGCAGCGTTGTTGGACAGGGAAGGGATGGCTACACCTTC
TRBD2,TRBV28,TRBJ2-2,-,CASSHFGGGTGELFF,TGTGCCAGCAGTCATTTCGGGGGGGGCACCGGGGAGCTGTTTTTT
-,TRBV6-1,TRBJ1-2,-,CASSEKKGALQGALYGYTF,TGTGCCAGCAGTGAAAAGAAGGGCGCACTACAGGGAGCGCTCTATGGCTACACCTTC
-,TRBV28,TRBJ2-1,-,CASSFGGSSYNEQFF,TGTGCCAGCAGTTTTGGGGGCAGCTCCTACAATGAGCAGTTCTTC
-,TRBV19,TRBJ2-2,few,CASSIVTNSNTGELFF,TGTGCCAGTAGTATAGTGACTAACTCGAACACCGGGGAGCTGTTTTTT
-,TRBV19,TRBJ1-6,-,CASRWYRPLGMTSNSPLHF,TGTGCCAGTAGATGGTACAGGCCCCTGGGGATGACGAGTAATTCACCCCTCCACTTT
TRBD1,TRBV11-3,TRBJ2-1,once,CASSSDRVEGEQFF,TGTGCCAGCAGCTCGGACAGGGTAGAGGGTGAGCAGTTCTTC
TRBD1,TRBV5-8,TRBJ2-3,-,CASSSGTGDFTDTQYF,TGTGCCAGCAGTTCAGGGACAGGGGATTTCACAGATACGCAGTATTTT
TRBD1,TRBV11-1,TRBJ2-3,-,CASSSRGQGATDTQYF,TGTGCCAGCAGCTCCAGGGGACAGGGGGCCACAGATACGCAGTATTTT
-,TRBV5-4,TRBJ2-1,-,CASSLSRGLQDEQFF,TGTGCCAGCAGCTTGTCGCGGGGGCTACAAGATGAGCAGTTCTTC
-,TRBV7-3,TRBJ1-1,few,CASSLTEGIAEAFF,TGTGCCAGCAGCTTAACGGAGGGGATCGCTGAAGCTTTCTTT
TRBD2,TRBV29-1,TRBJ2-2,-,CSVVIAGTGGELFF,TGCAGCGTTGTAATAGCGGGGACGGGCGGGGAGCTGTTTTTT
TRBD2,TRBV7-2,TRBJ2-1,-,CASSLRASGYNEQFF,TGTGCCAGCAGCTTACGGGCTAGCGGCTACAATGAGCAGTTCTTC
-,TRBV6-2/TRBV6-3,TRBJ1-2,once,CASSYRVGIYGYTF,TGTGCCAGCAGTTATCGGGTCGGAATCTATGGCTACACCTTC
-,TRBV7-3,TRBJ2-3,-,CASGFGAPDTQYF,TGTGCCAGCGGCTTTGGGGCTCCAGATACGCAGTATTTT
-,TRBV5-4,TRBJ2-7,-,CASSLASQLSYEQYF,TGTGCCAGCAGCTTGGCTAGCCAACTATCCTACGAGCAGTACTTC
TRBD1,TRBV6-5,TRBJ2-1,many,CASSYSSTGGHNEQFF,TGTGCCAGCAGTTACTCGAGTACAGGGGGGCACAATGAGCAGTTCTTC
TRBD2,TRBV19,TRBJ2-7,few,CASSLGGAGNDEQYF,TGTGCCAGTAGTCTGGGAGGAGCGGGAAACGACGAGCAGTACTTC
-,TRBV20-1,TRBJ2-1,-,CSASHERRRPYNEQFF,TGCAGTGCTAGTCACGAGCGGAGGAGGCCTTACAATGAGCAGTTCTTC
-,TRBV18,TRBJ1-2,-,CASSYGQIYGYTF,TGTGCCAGCTCGTACGGACAAATCTATGGCTACACCTTC
-,TRBV24-1,TRBJ2-5,-,CATSEGTGWQETQYF,TGTGCCACCAGTGAGGGAACAGGGTGGCAAGAGACCCAGTACTTC